These 2 T cell receptor beta chains share one sample of origin, sequenced in a study of blood T cell repertoires in COVID-19. Data came from immunoSEQ multiplex PCR; TCRdb stores just in-frame clones and leaves some out. The sample includes some 30,000 clones, 70% to 90% of them seen just once. Sequencing was performed on peripheral blood. Receptor source: a human donor in a cohort sampled during active COVID-19.

The rearrangement joins TRBV6-6 to TRBJ2-3; D might be TRBD2 (7 bases). Germline assignment: CDR1 MNHNY and CDR2 SVGAGI (reference sequence). CDR3 size: 17 residues. The V gene lost 5 bases and the J gene lost 2 bases, with 20 bases spanning the gap. CDR3 residues: CASSPRGEGGATDTQYF. Written as DNA, the CDR3 is TGTGCCAGCAGTCCACGGGGTGAGGGGGGGGCCACAGATACGCAGTATTTT.

V gene TRBV5-4 combines with J gene TRBJ1-4, with TRBD1 matching over 8 bases. V was pared by 4 bases and J by 2 bases, with 4 bases of the junction left unmatched. This CDR3 is built from 15 residues. The germline V gene encodes CDR1 SGHNT and CDR2 YYREEE (reference sequence). CDR3 DNA sequence: TGTGCCAGCAGCCACAGGGGGATGACTAATGAAAAACTGTTTTTT. This encodes CASSHRGMTNEKLFF. The variable domain in full, with the rest retrieved from reference TRBV5-4 and TRBJ1-4, is ETGVTQSPTHLIKTRGQQVTLRCSSQSGHNTVSWYQQALGQGPQFIFQYYREEENGRGNFPPRFSGLQFPNYSSELNVNALELDDSALYLCASSHRGMTNEKLFFGSGTQLSVL.